This T cell receptor beta chain was sequenced during a study of blood T cell repertoires in COVID-19 (dated by TCRdb to about 2020). With regard to the full study: Samples covering the acute and convalescent phases of COVID-19 were provided by collaborators in the United States, Italy and Spain. Subjects who had been exposed to COVID-19, were actively infected with it, or had recovered from it provided the deeply sampled blood TCRbeta repertoires that made up the dataset. HLA class I and class II types, where available, came from metadata supplied by the sample provider rather than from assay-based typing. The samples were drawn from the first 160 participants of the ongoing ImmuneRACE study and from 1,254 subjects provided by 6 global collaborators. The repertoires were made available in a free public database intended to serve as a resource for research on the immune response to SARS-CoV-2. The material from the prospective study consisted of cDNA or gDNA derived from T cells, B-cell-depleted T cells, or PBMCs. A de-identified subject ID, COVID-19 status, age in years and sex were almost always included in the sample metadata. General conclusions and limits of the study: The amount of clinical and demographic metadata varied by source and participant and was provided uncurated.

As for this clone: It has no known antigen specificity. The sample holds no much larger clone one base away, and base qualities are not on file.

Each collaborating institution followed its own protocols to collect whole blood in K2EDTA tubes. For TCRbeta analysis, collaborators shipped samples as frozen whole blood, isolated PBMCs, or DNA extracted from either of those sample types. TCRbeta CDR3 regions were amplified from genomic DNA using the immunoSEQ Assay, a bias-controlled multiplex PCR. Turning to the authors' computational methods: The number of nucleated cells in each sample was estimated from the amplification of reference gene primers within the assay. Sequence reads were collapsed and filtered to measure the absolute abundance of every unique TCRbeta CDR3 rearrangement. For each sample, productive Simpson clonality was calculated as the square root of Simpson's diversity index over productive rearrangements. As stored in TCRdb, this immuneACCESS dataset retains in-frame rearrangements with V and J assigned. A fraction of the clones does not appear; measured against another copy, unresolved V genes explain less than half of the discrepancy, and the remainder lacks a known reason. V and J calls and clone size are as listed in that table; D and trimming were resolved from the DNA. The sample table contains fewer than 250,000 clones; only one count was recorded for around 84% of them. Of the sample, nearly 20% falls within the top ten clones.

The sample comprised peripheral blood. This clonotype was sampled from a man under 40 with active or convalescent COVID-19.

The nucleotide sequence is given as TGTGCCAGCAGCTTACAGGTCCAAGACGAGCAGTACTTC. Translated, it gives CASSLQVQDEQYF. The chain is encoded by TRBV7-9 joined to TRBJ2-7, with the D gene call left open. From its cysteine to its phenylalanine, the CDR3 spans 13 amino acids. CDR3 DNA only is kept here, 39 bases in frame from base 1. Trimming at the junction amounts to 2 bases on V and 5 bases on J, and the germline ends lie 10 bases apart. The germline V gene encodes CDR1 SEHNR and CDR2 FQNEAQ (reference sequence).